The T cell receptor (beta chain) under discussion was sequenced for a study of metastatic and nonmetastatic thyroid tumors. Study details: Repertoire data that came from the blood and tumor or nodule tissue of malignant and benign thyroid patients were compared.

The germline V and J ends were trimmed by 7 bases and 7 bases, with 17 bases remaining between them. This CDR3 is built from 14 residues. Germline V lookup: CDR1 SGHVS, CDR2 FQNEAQ. All patients were untreated before thyroid surgery. MiXCR re-clonotyped the PCR reads for TCRdb. The sample gives approximately 38,000 clones, 33% of which show up once; roughly 15% is in the top ten. The genes are TRBV7-8 and TRBJ2-1, with D tentatively TRBD1 (6 bases). The clonotype was recovered from a female donor with papillary thyroid cancer or a benign thyroid nodule (not recorded which). Some clones in this sample may be carry-over from other donors' samples. The source material was tumor tissue. This chain's CDR3 is CASNNRDTGNEQFF. The CDR3 DNA is TGTGCCAGCAACAACCGGGACACGGGTAATGAGCAGTTCTTC.